The present T cell receptor (beta chain) was sequenced within a study of blood T cells in healthy people across ages. A word on this clonotype: What it binds is unknown.

Study results and caveats: Estimates of total diversity, which came from one million sequenced T cells, were considered to be underestimates.

V was pared by 2 bases and J by 0 bases, with 8 bases between. The CDR3 totals 14 residues. Using a J-beta primer mix together with a sample-barcoded 5' primer, a second PCR was run for about 6 to 12 cycles. TCRdb fed the 5' RACE reads into MiXCR, producing one record per CDR3 protein. The sample lists 780,000 or so distinct CDR3 sequences; roughly 50% were seen once. Aged roughly 6 to 90, donors were systemically healthy Caucasians from Russia. The sequence was collected from a man in his forties or fifties in good health. The V gene is TRBV12-3 or TRBV12-4, the J gene TRBJ2-7; D call uncertain. The sample taken for sequencing was blood. Written as DNA, the CDR3 is TGTGCCAGCAGTTTATTGGCCAACTCCTACGAGCAGTACTTC. This gives the protein CASSLLANSYEQYF.